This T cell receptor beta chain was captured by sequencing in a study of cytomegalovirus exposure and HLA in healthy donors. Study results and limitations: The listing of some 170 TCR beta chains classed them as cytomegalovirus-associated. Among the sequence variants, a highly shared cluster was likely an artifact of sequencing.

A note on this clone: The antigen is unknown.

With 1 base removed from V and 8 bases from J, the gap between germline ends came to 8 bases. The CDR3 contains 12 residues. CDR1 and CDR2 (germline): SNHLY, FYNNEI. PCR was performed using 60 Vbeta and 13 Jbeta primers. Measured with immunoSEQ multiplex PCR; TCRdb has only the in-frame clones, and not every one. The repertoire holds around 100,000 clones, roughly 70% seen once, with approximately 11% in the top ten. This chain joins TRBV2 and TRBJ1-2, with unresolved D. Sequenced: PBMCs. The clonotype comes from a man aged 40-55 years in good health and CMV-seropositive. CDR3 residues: CASSEGEGGYTF. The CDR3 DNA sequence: TGTGCCAGCAGTGAAGGGGAGGGCGGCTACACCTTC.